The sequence of this T cell receptor beta chain was determined in a study of PD-1 blockade in mismatch repair-deficient tumors. For the study at large: Patients had around 12 mismatch repair-deficient cancer types, all previously treated and progressing.

This CDR3 spans 15 amino acids. The junction had 5 bases not matched to a gene; V was cut back by 6 bases and J by 5 bases. The germline V gene encodes CDR1 MNHNS and CDR2 SASEGT. The protocol was immunoSEQ multiplex PCR, while the TCRdb copy is restricted to in-frame clones and leaves out a portion. The table has approximately 50,000 clones, roughly 78% seen once. Regarding this clone: Its antigen is unknown.

Study-wide findings and caveats: Tumor-resident clones, often absent from pretreatment blood, expanded after pembrolizumab and then contracted.

TCR sequencing covered a few patients who responded to pembrolizumab. The chain carries TRBV6-1 and TRBJ2-1; 12 nucleotides match TRBD2. This clonotype originated in an adult with mismatch repair-deficient cancer. Specimen: peripheral blood, collected 4 weeks after starting pembrolizumab. In DNA, the CDR3 is TGTGCCAGCAGCGTACTAGCGGGAGGCCACAATGAGCAGTTCTTC. Translation gives CASSVLAGGHNEQFF.